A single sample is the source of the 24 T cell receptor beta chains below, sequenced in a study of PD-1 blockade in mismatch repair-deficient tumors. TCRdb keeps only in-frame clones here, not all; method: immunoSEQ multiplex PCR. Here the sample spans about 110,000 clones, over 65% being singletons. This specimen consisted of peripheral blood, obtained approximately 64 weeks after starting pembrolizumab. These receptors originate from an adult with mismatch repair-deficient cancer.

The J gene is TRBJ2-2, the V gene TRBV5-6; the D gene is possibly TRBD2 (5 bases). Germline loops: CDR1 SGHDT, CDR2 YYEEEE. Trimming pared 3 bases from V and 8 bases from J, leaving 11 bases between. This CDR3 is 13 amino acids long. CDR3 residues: CASSSSPEGELFF. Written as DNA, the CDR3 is TGTGCCAGCAGCTCTAGCCCGGAGGGGGAGCTGTTTTTT.

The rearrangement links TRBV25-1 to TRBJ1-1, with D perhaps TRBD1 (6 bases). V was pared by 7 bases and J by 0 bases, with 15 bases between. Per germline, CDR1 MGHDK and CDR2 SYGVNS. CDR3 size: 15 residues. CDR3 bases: TGTGCCAGCACCGAGACCGGGACACTGAACACTGAAGCTTTCTTT. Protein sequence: CASTETGTLNTEAFF.

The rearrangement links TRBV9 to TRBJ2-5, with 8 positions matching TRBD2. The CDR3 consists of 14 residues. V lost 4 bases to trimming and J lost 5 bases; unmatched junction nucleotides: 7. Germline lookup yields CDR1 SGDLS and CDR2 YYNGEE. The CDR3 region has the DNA TGTGCCAGCAGCCCTGGGACTAGTAGGGAGACCCAGTACTTC. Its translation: CASSPGTSRETQYF.

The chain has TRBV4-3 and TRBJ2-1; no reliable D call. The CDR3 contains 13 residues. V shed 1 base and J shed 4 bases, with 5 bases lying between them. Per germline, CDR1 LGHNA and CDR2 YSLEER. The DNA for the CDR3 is TGCGCCAGCAGCCAAGGGGGATACAATGAGCAGTTCTTC. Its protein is CASSQGGYNEQFF.

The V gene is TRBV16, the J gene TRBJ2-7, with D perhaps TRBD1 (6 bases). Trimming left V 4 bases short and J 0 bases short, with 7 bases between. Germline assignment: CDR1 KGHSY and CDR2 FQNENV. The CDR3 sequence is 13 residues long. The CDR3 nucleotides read TGTGCCAGCAGCCGGACAGACTCCTACGAGCAGTACTTC. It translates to CASSRTDSYEQYF.

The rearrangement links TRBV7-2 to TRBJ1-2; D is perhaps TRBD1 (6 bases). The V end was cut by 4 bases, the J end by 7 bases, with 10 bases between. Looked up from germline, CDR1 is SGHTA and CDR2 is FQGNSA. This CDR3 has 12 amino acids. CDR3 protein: CASSWTVTGYTF. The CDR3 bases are TGTGCCAGCAGCTGGACAGTTACTGGCTACACCTTC.

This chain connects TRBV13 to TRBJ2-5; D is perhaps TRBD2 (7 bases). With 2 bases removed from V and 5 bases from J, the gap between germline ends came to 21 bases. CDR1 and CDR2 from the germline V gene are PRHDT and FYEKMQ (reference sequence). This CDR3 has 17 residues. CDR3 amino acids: CASSLRLWAGAQETQYF. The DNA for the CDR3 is TGTGCCAGCAGCTTACGACTGTGGGCGGGGGCCCAGGAGACCCAGTACTTC.

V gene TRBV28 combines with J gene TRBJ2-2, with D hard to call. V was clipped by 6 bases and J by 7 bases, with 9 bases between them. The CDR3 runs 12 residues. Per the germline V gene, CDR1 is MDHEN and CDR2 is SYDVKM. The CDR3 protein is CASRRWIGELFF. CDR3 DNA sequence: TGTGCCAGCAGGAGGTGGATCGGGGAGCTGTTTTTT. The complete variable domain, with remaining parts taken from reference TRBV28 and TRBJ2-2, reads DVKVTQSSRYLVKRTGEKVFLECVQDMDHENMFWYRQDPGLGLRLIYFSYDVKMKEKGDIPEGYSVSREKKERFSLILESASTNQTSMYLCASRRWIGELFFGEGSRLTVL.

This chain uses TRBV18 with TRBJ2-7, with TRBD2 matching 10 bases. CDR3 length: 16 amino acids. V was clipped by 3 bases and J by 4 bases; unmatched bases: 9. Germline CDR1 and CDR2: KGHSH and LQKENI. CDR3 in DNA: TGTGCCAGCTCACCCGCAGGAGCGGGAGGGCGGTACGAGCAGTACTTC. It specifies CASSPAGAGGRYEQYF.

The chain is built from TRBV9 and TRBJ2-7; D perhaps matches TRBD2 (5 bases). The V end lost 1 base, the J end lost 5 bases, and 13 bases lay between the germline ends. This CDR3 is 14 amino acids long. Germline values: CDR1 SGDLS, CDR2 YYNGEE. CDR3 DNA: TGTGCCAGCAGCGTAAGGTGGGAGTGGAACGAGCAGTACTTC. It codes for CASSVRWEWNEQYF.

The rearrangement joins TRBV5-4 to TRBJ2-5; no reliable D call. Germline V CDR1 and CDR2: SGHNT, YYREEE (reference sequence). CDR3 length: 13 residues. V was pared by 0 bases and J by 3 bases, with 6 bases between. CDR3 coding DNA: TGTGCCAGCAGCTTGGCGTTGGAAGAGACCCAGTACTTC. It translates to CASSLALEETQYF.

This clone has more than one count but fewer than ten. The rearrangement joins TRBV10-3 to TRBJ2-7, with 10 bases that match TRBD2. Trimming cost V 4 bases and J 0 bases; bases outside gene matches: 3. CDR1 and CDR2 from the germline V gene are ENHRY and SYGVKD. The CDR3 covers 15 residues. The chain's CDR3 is CAISAASGSSYEQYF. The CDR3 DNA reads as TGTGCCATCAGTGCGGCTAGCGGGAGCTCCTACGAGCAGTACTTC.

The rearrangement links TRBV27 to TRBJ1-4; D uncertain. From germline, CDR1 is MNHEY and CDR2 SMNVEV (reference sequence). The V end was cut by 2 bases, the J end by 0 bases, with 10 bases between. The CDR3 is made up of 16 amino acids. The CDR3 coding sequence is TGTGCCAGCAGTTTAGGCCCGGACCCAACTAATGAAAAACTGTTTTTT. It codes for CASSLGPDPTNEKLFF.

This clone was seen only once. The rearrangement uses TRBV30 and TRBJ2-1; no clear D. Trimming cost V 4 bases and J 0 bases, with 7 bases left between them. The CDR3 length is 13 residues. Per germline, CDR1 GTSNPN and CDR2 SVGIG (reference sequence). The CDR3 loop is CAWKVSSYNEQFF. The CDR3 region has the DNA TGTGCCTGGAAGGTGAGCTCCTACAATGAGCAGTTCTTC. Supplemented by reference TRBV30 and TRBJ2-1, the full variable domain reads SQTIHQWPATLVQPVGSPLSLECTVEGTSNPNLYWYRQAAGRGLQLLFYSVGIGQISSEVPQNLSASRPQDRQFILSSKKLLLSDSGFYLCAWKVSSYNEQFFGPGTRLTVL.

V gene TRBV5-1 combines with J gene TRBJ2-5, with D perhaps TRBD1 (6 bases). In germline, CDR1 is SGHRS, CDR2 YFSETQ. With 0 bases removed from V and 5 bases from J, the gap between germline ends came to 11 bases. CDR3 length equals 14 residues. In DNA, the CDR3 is TGCGCCAGCAGCTTGGTTGGGGGCGGGGAGACCCAGTACTTC. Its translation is CASSLVGGGETQYF.

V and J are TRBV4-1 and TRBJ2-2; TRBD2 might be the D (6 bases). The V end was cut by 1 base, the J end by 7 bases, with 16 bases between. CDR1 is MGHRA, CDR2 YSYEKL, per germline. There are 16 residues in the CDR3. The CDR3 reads CASSQVEGLNGGELFF. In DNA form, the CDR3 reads TGCGCCAGCAGCCAAGTGGAGGGCCTTAATGGCGGGGAGCTGTTTTTT.

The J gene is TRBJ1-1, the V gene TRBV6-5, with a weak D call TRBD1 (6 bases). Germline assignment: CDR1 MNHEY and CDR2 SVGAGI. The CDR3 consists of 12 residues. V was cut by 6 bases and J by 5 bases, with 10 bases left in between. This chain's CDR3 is CASRGGRTEAFF. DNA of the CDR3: TGTGCCAGCAGAGGGGGGCGGACTGAAGCTTTCTTT.

This CDR3 is CASSFGGTSGILAKNIQYF. The DNA for the CDR3 is TGTGCCAGCAGTTTTGGCGGGACTAGCGGGATTTTAGCCAAAAACATTCAGTACTTC. The chain carries TRBV28 and TRBJ2-4; TRBD2 matches 13 bases. CDR3 size: 19 residues. Germline CDR1 is MDHEN and CDR2 is SYDVKM. With 3 bases clipped from V and 0 bases from J, the junction kept 8 bases outside the gene matches.

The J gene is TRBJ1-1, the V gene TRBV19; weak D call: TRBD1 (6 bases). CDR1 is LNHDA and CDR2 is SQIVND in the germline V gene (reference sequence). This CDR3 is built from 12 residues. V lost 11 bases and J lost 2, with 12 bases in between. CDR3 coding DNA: TGTGCCTGTATAGGGGGAAACACTGAAGCTTTCTTT. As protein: CACIGGNTEAFF.

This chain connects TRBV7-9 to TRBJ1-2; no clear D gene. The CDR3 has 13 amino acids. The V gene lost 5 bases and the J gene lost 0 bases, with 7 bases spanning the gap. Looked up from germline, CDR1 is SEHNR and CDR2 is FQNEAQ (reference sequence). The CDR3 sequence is CASSIGTNYGYTF. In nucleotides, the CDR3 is TGTGCCAGCAGCATCGGGACTAACTATGGCTACACCTTC. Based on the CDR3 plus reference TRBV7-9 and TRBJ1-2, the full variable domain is DTGVSQNPRHKITKRGQNVTFRCDPISEHNRLYWYRQTLGQGPEFLTYFQNEAQLEKSRLLSDRFSAERPKGSFSTLEIQRTEQGDSAMYLCASSIGTNYGYTFGSGTRLTVV.

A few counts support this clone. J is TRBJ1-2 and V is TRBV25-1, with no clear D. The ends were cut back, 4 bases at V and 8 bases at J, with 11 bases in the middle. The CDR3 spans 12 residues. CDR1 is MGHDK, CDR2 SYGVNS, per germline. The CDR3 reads CASSVGRLGYTF. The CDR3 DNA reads TGTGCCAGCAGTGTCGGCAGACTGGGCTACACCTTC.

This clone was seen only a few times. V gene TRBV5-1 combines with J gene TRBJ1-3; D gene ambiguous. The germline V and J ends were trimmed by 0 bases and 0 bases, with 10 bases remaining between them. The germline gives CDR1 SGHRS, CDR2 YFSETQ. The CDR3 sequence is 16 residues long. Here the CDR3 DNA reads TGCGCCAGCAGCTTGGCCTACGGGAGCTCTGGAAACACCATATATTTT. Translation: CASSLAYGSSGNTIYF.

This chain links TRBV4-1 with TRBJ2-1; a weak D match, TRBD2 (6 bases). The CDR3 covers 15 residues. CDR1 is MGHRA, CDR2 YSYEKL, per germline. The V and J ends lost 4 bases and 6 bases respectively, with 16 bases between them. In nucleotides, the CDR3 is TGCGCCAGCAGCCTTTCCGGGACTTACGCCAATGAGCAGTTCTTC. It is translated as CASSLSGTYANEQFF.

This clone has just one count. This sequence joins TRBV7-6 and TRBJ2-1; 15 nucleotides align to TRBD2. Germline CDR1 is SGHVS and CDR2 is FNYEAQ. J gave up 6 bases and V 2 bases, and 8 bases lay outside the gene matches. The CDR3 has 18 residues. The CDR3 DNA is TGTGCCAGCAGCTTACCTTGGACTAGCGGGGGGGTCCCCAATGAGCAGTTCTTC. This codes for CASSLPWTSGGVPNEQFF.